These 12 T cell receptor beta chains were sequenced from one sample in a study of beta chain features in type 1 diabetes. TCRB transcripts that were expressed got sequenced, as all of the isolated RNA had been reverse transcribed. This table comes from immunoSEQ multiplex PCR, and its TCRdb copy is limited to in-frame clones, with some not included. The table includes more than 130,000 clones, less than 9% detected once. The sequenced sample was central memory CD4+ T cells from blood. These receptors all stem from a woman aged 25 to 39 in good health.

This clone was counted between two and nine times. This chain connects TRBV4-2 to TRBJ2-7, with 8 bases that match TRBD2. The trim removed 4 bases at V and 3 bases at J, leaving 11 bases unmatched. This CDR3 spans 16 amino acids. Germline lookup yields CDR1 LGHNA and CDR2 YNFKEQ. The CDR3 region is CASSRASGGMDYEQYF. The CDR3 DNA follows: TGTGCCAGCAGCCGGGCCAGCGGGGGTATGGACTACGAGCAGTACTTC.

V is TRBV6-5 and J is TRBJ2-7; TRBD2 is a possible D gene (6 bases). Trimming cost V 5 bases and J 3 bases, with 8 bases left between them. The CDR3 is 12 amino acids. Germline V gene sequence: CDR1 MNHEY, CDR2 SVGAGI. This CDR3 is CASSPGDYEQYF. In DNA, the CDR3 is TGTGCCAGCAGTCCGGGGGACTACGAGCAGTACTTC.

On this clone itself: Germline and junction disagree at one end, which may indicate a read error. CDR3 protein: CASSQDLAGGPREETQYF. DNA of the CDR3: TGCGCCAGCAGCCAAGACCTAGCGGGAGGGCCTAGGGAAGAGACCCAGTACTTC. The chain carries TRBV5-4 and TRBJ2-5; TRBD2 matches at 12 bases. Germline V gene data show CDR1 as SGHNT and CDR2 as YYREEE (reference sequence). The CDR3 extends over 18 amino acids. Looking up the rest from reference TRBV5-4 and TRBJ2-5 gives the full variable domain: ETGVTQSPTHLIKTRGQQVTLRCSSQSGHNTVSWYQQALGQGPQFIFQYYREEENGRGNFPPRFSGLQFPNYSSELNVNALELDDSALYLCASSQDLAGGPREETQYFGPGTRLLVL.

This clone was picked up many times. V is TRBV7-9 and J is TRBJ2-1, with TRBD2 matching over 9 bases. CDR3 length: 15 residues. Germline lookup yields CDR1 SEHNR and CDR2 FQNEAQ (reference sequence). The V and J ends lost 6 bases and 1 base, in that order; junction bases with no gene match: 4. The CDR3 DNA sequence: TGTGCCAGCAGAAGGACTAGCGCGTCCTACAATGAGCAGTTCTTC. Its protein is CASRRTSASYNEQFF.

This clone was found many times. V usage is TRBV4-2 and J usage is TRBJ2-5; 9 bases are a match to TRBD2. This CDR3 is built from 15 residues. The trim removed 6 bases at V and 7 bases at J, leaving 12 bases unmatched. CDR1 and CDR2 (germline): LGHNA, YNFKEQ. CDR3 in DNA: TGTGCCAGCAGTACTAGCGGGTCCCAGTTAGGGACCCAGTACTTC. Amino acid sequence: CASSTSGSQLGTQYF.

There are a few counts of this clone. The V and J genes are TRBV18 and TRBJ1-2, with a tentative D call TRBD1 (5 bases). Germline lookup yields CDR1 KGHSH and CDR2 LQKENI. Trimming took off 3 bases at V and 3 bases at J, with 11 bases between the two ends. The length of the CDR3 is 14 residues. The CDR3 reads CASSPREVDYGYTF. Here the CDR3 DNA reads TGTGCCAGCTCACCCAGGGAAGTCGACTATGGCTACACCTTC.

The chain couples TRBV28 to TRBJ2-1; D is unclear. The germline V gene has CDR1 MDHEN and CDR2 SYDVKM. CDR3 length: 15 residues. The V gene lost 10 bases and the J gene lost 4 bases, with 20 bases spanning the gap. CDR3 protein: CATFGWAERYNEQFF. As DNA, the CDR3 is TGTGCCACCTTCGGCTGGGCTGAAAGATACAATGAGCAGTTCTTC.

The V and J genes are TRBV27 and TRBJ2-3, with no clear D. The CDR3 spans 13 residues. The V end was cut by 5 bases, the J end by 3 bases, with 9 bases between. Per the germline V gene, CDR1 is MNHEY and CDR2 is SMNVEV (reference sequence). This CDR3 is CASSPEMTDTQYF. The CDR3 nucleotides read TGTGCCAGCAGTCCTGAGATGACAGATACGCAGTATTTT.

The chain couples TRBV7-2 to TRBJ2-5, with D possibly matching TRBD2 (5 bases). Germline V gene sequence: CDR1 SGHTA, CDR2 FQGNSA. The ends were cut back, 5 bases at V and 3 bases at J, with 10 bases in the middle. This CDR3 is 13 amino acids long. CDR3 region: CASSNGLEETQYF. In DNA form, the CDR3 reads TGTGCCAGCAGCAATGGACTGGAAGAGACCCAGTACTTC.

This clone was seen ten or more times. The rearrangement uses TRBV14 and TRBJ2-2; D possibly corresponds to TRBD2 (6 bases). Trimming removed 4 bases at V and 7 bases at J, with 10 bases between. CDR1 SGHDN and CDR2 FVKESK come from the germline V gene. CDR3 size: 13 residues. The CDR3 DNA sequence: TGTGCCAGCAGCCGCGGGACGGGCGGGGAGCTGTTTTTT. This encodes CASSRGTGGELFF.

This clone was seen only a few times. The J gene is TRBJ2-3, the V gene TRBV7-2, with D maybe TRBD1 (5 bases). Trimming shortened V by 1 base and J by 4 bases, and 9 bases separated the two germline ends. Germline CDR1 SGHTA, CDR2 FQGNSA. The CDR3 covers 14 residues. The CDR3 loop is CASSLGRAPDTQYF. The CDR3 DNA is TGTGCCAGCAGCTTAGGCAGGGCCCCAGATACGCAGTATTTT. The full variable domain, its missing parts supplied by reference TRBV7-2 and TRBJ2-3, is GAGVSQSPSNKVTEKGKDVELRCDPISGHTALYWYRQSLGQGLEFLIYFQGNSAPDKSGLPSDRFSAERTGGSVSTLTIQRTQQEDSAVYLCASSLGRAPDTQYFGPGTRLTVL.

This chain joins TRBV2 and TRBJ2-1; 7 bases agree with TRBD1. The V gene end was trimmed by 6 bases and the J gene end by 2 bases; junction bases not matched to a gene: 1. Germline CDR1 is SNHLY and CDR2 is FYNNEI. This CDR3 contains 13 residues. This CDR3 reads CASRGQTYNEQFF. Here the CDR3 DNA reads TGTGCCAGCAGGGGACAGACCTACAATGAGCAGTTCTTC.